What follows describes a single TCR beta chain. This sample is part of a study of coeliac disease. The CDR3 has 14 amino acids. CDR1 and CDR2 (germline): SQVTM, ANQGSEA. Trimming took off 5 bases at V and 4 bases at J, with 17 bases between the two ends. Repertoires were generated with immunoSEQ multiplex PCR, while TCRdb's copy carries only in-frame clones and drops some. Of some 5,000 clones in the sample, about 61% were seen once. What was sequenced was lamina propria lymphocytes from the gut. The sequence came from a woman aged 70-85 years with celiac disease. The V gene is TRBV29-1, the J gene TRBJ1-2; TRBD1 might be the D (6 bases). The CDR3 loop reads CSVQVTGPPYGYTF. The CDR3 nucleotides are TGCAGCGTTCAGGTTACAGGGCCTCCCTATGGCTACACCTTC.